This TCR beta chain was identified in a study of Graves' ophthalmopathy and Graves' hyperthyroidism. In the study overall: Stable hyperthyroidism was defined by absence of ophthalmopathy within 18 months of follow-up.

In its sample, this clonotype was seen many times. After removal of 4 bases from V and 4 bases from J, the junction contained 9 bases not matched to a gene. The CDR3 runs 16 residues. Germline V gene data show CDR1 as LNHDA and CDR2 as SQIVND (reference sequence). Transcripts of RNA were the source for amplifying TCR beta CDR3 regions. In the first round, RT-PCR was carried out with HTBI primers, and a multiplex PCR formed the second round. One entry per CDR3 protein results from TCRdb running MiXCR on the multiplex PCR reads. Here the sample spans over a million distinct CDR3 sequences, about 38% being singletons.

This receptor was taken from an adult man with Graves' hyperthyroidism. Material: peripheral blood or thyroid tissue (not recorded which). The chain couples TRBV19 to TRBJ1-2; 10 nucleotides line up with TRBD1. The CDR3 sequence: CASSTHPGQGPYGYTF. CDR3 sequence (DNA): TGTGCCAGTAGTACCCACCCGGGACAGGGGCCCTATGGCTACACCTTC. The variable domain in full, with the rest retrieved from reference TRBV19 and TRBJ1-2, is DGGITQSPKYLFRKEGQNVTLSCEQNLNHDAMYWYRQDPGQGLRLIYYSQIVNDFQKGDIAEGYSVSREKKESFPLTVTSAQKNPTAFYLCASSTHPGQGPYGYTFGSGTRLTVV.